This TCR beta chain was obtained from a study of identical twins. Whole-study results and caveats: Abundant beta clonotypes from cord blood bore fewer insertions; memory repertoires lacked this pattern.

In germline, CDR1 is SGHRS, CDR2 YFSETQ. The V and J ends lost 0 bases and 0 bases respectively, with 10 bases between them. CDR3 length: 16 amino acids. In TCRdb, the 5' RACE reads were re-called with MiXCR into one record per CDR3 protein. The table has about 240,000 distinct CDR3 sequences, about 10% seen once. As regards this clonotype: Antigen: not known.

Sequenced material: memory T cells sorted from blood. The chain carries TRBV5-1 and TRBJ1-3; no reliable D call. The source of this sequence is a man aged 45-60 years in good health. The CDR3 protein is CASSLEGPSSGNTIYF. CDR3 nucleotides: TGCGCCAGCAGCTTGGAAGGACCGAGCTCTGGAAACACCATATATTTT.